The 16 T cell receptor beta chains presented below share a single source sample, sequenced in a study of shared clonotypes between healthy human individuals. Sequencing was performed with immunoSEQ multiplex PCR; in TCRdb, only in-frame clones are kept and a portion is missing. The sample holds 950,000 to 1,100,000 clones, roughly 74% seen once. Sequenced sample: memory CD4+ T cells from PBMCs. As to subset: CD45RA-negative fraction. These receptors all stem from a man aged 18-30 years in good health. Some clones in this sample may be carry-over from other donors' samples.

This clone was observed a few times. The chain carries TRBV4-1 and TRBJ2-1; 9 positions match TRBD2. The germline V gene encodes CDR1 MGHRA and CDR2 YSYEKL. V shed 3 bases, J shed 10 bases, and the junction held 13 bases outside the gene matches. The CDR3 is made up of 16 amino acids. CDR3 nucleotides: TGCGCCAGCAGCCAGGCCCCGGTAGCGGGAGAGGGGGAGCAGTTCTTC. Amino acids: CASSQAPVAGEGEQFF.

The J gene is TRBJ2-7, the V gene TRBV4-2; D is unclear. The CDR3 has 15 amino acids. V gave up 1 base and J gave up 0 bases, with 10 bases separating them. Germline loops: CDR1 LGHNA, CDR2 YNFKEQ. CDR3 sequence reads: CASSQGLGNSYEQYF. DNA of the CDR3: TGTGCCAGCAGCCAAGGGCTGGGGAACTCCTACGAGCAGTACTTC.

In this sample, this clone turned up once. The genes are TRBV21-1 and TRBJ2-7; the D call of TRBD1 is as the table states it, not checked on the DNA. TRBV21-1 is recorded as a pseudogene. The CDR3 sequence is 14 residues long. The CDR3 coding sequence is TGTGCCAGTGCCGTCCCGGACACATCCTACGAGCAGTACTTC. It is translated as CASAVPDTSYEQYF.

V gene TRBV28 combines with J gene TRBJ2-6; no clear D gene. Trimming took 3 bases from V and 2 from J, leaving 5 bases between them. CDR3 size: 14 residues. The V gene's germline CDR1 is MDHEN and CDR2 SYDVKM. The CDR3 here is CASSFGTGANVLTF. The CDR3 bases are TGTGCCAGCAGTTTTGGGACTGGGGCCAACGTCCTGACTTTC. Full variable domain (remainder filled in from reference TRBV28 and TRBJ2-6): DVKVTQSSRYLVKRTGEKVFLECVQDMDHENMFWYRQDPGLGLRLIYFSYDVKMKEKGDIPEGYSVSREKKERFSLILESASTNQTSMYLCASSFGTGANVLTFGAGSRLTVL.

The V call is TRBV4-2, the J call TRBJ2-7, with D possibly being TRBD1 or TRBD2 (5 bases each). V shed 4 bases and J shed 4 bases, with 20 bases lying between them. The CDR3 has 16 residues. Germline V CDR1 and CDR2: LGHNA, YNFKEQ. CDR3 DNA: TGTGCCAGCAGCCCTAGAGGGGCGGGTTCGGAATACGAGCAGTACTTC. Its translation: CASSPRGAGSEYEQYF.

The rearrangement links TRBV18 to TRBJ2-7; TRBD2 is a possible D gene (6 bases). Germline assignment: CDR1 KGHSH and CDR2 LQKENI. The V gene lost 3 bases and the J gene lost 3 bases, with 12 bases spanning the gap. The CDR3 is 14 residues long. The CDR3 loop is CASSPRPGVYEQYF. The CDR3 nucleotides read TGTGCCAGCTCACCCCGACCGGGAGTCTACGAGCAGTACTTC.

The table lists this clone with a count of one. This sequence joins TRBV9 and TRBJ2-2; 8 positions agree with TRBD1. The CDR3 covers 17 residues. Losses at the gene ends were 7 bases for V and 4 bases for J; bases not matched to a gene: 15. Germline values: CDR1 SGDLS, CDR2 YYNGEE. CDR3 nucleotides: TGTGCCAGCTCTCCGGCAGTGGGACAGGTGGGCACCGGGGAGCTGTTTTTT. It codes for CASSPAVGQVGTGELFF.

V and J are TRBV28 and TRBJ2-3, with D perhaps assigned TRBD1 or TRBD2 (5 bases each). This CDR3 comprises 18 residues. From germline, CDR1 is MDHEN and CDR2 SYDVKM. Between the trimmed V and J ends, which lost 5 bases and 2 bases, there was a span of 23 bases. In DNA, the CDR3 is TGTGCCAGCAGTCCAAGTACCTTCCGGGACGGCTTCACAGATACGCAGTATTTT. Translated: CASSPSTFRDGFTDTQYF. The whole variable domain, filled in from reference TRBV28 and TRBJ2-3, reads DVKVTQSSRYLVKRTGEKVFLECVQDMDHENMFWYRQDPGLGLRLIYFSYDVKMKEKGDIPEGYSVSREKKERFSLILESASTNQTSMYLCASSPSTFRDGFTDTQYFGPGTRLTVL.

The rearrangement uses TRBV28 and TRBJ1-2; D gene uncertain. There are 12 residues in the CDR3. The V gene lost 3 bases and the J gene lost 8 bases, with 10 bases spanning the gap. Germline-derived CDR1 and CDR2 are MDHEN and SYDVKM. CDR3 sequence reads: CASSFDRRGYTF. The CDR3 DNA reads TGTGCCAGCAGTTTTGATCGTCGAGGCTACACCTTC.

This chain connects TRBV5-1 to TRBJ1-4; D remains ambiguous. The CDR3 has 14 amino acids. V lost 7 bases and J lost 2, with 12 bases in between. Germline CDR1 and CDR2: SGHRS and YFSETQ. The CDR3 nucleotides are TGCGCCAGCGGATACGGTTCCACTAATGAAAAACTGTTTTTT. Residues: CASGYGSTNEKLFF.

The chain uses TRBV7-3 and TRBJ2-2, with no clear D. Germline CDR1 reads SGHTA; CDR2 reads FQGTGA. The CDR3 has 16 residues. V was cut by 1 base and J by 0 bases, with 9 bases left in between. CDR3: CASSLSRSANTGELFF. CDR3 bases: TGTGCCAGCAGCTTAAGCAGGAGCGCGAACACCGGGGAGCTGTTTTTT.

This clone has only one observation. The chain carries TRBV5-6 and TRBJ2-5, with TRBD2 identical over 8 bases. Unmatched junction bases numbered 5, after V lost 5 bases and J lost 5 bases. Germline V gene lookup returns CDR1 SGHDT and CDR2 YYEEEE. This CDR3 region has 13 residues. The CDR3 sequence is CASRSGTRETQYF. The CDR3 DNA follows: TGTGCCAGCAGGTCCGGGACTAGGGAGACCCAGTACTTC.

V usage is TRBV28 and J usage is TRBJ2-7; 8 positions match TRBD2. Germline lookup yields CDR1 MDHEN and CDR2 SYDVKM. The V segment lost 5 bases and the J segment 0 bases; nucleotides outside the gene matches: 9. This CDR3 has 16 amino acids. The CDR3, as DNA: TGTGCCAGCAGTCCTGCGGGGGGCCTTAGCTCCTACGAGCAGTACTTC. Translating gives CASSPAGGLSSYEQYF.

V and J are TRBV7-3 and TRBJ1-2; D is perhaps TRBD1 (6 bases). The CDR3 length is 15 residues. Trimming removed 5 bases at V and 0 bases at J, with 13 bases between. Germline values: CDR1 SGHTA, CDR2 FQGTGA. The DNA for the CDR3 is TGTGCCAGCAGCAAACAGGGTTCCCCTAACTATGGCTACACCTTC. Translating it yields CASSKQGSPNYGYTF.

This clone was picked up one time. V usage is TRBV19 and J usage is TRBJ1-1; D remains unclear. V lost 6 bases, J lost 1 base, and 21 bases lay in between. The CDR3 length is 17 residues. Germline V gene data show CDR1 as LNHDA and CDR2 as SQIVND (reference sequence). In DNA form, the CDR3 reads TGTGCCAGTAGCCCCCGCTGGTTGGACGGCCCGAACACTGAAGCTTTCTTT. Its translation is CASSPRWLDGPNTEAFF.

The gene calls are TRBV4-2 and TRBJ2-3; TRBD1 is a possible D gene (6 bases). CDR3 size: 15 residues. V was trimmed by 0 bases and J by 8 bases, leaving 15 bases between them. Germline CDR1 and CDR2: LGHNA and YNFKEQ. CDR3: CASSQDAGTRGTQYF. CDR3 coding DNA: TGTGCCAGCAGCCAAGATGCAGGGACACGGGGTACGCAGTATTTT.